These 4 T cell receptor beta chains were sequenced from one sample in a study of T cells in Graves' hyperthyroidism and ophthalmopathy (dated 2019 in TCRdb). Library preparation employed multiplex PCR. Data came from an Illumina HiSeq 2000. The TCR beta CDR3 regions were amplified from RNA transcripts. The TCR CDR3 was subjected to a first round of RT-PCR using the HTBI primer set and the Qiagen OneStep RT-PCR kit. TCRdb's own reprocessing of the public reads used fastp at Q25 and MiXCR and kept productive beta chains. CDR3 protein duplicates are merged, each entry listing the most common genes and DNA. The sample table holds hundreds of thousands of distinct CDR3 sequences, of which around 14% were seen once. The leading ten clones occupy roughly 25% of the sample. The specimen sequenced was blood. These receptors were collected from a woman under 40 with Graves' hyperthyroidism.

This clonotype was observed many times. The chain couples TRBV28 to TRBJ2-3; perhaps TRBD2 as D (6 bases). Looked up from germline, CDR1 is MDHEN and CDR2 is SYDVKM. V lost 3 bases and J lost 11, with 9 bases in between. There are 11 residues in the CDR3. The CDR3 protein is CASSFGGKQYF. CDR3 in DNA: TGTGCCAGCAGTTTCGGCGGGAAGCAGTATTTT.

This chain joins TRBV9 and TRBJ2-7; TRBD1 might be the D (5 bases). In germline, CDR1 is SGDLS, CDR2 YYNGEE. The CDR3 is 15 amino acids. With 0 bases removed from V and 7 bases from J, the gap between germline ends came to 17 bases. The CDR3 DNA reads as TGTGCCAGCAGCGTAGCGGACACCGGTTCAGGGGAGCAGTACTTC. It encodes CASSVADTGSGEQYF. The variable domain in full, completed from reference TRBV9 and TRBJ2-7, reads DSGVTQTPKHLITATGQRVTLRCSPRSGDLSVYWYQQSLDQGLQFLIQYYNGEERAKGNILERFSAQQFPDLHSELNLSSLELGDSALYFCASSVADTGSGEQYFGPGTRLTVT.

A few counts support this clonotype. The chain combines TRBV10-2 with TRBJ2-4; TRBD1 might be the D (8 bases). Trimming shortened V by 7 bases and J by 8 bases, and 39 bases separated the two germline ends. Germline CDR1 is WSHSY and CDR2 is SAAADI. The CDR3 has 21 amino acids. As DNA, the CDR3 is TGCGCCAGCACCAAGACAGGGGAGGGCAAGGATCCAAGGAGGTATAAGGACATTCAGTACTTC. It yields the protein CASTKTGEGKDPRRYKDIQYF.

This clonotype was picked up a small number of times. The J gene is TRBJ2-7, the V gene TRBV7-9; D possibly uses TRBD1 or TRBD2 (6 bases each). The ends were cut back, 5 bases at V and 0 bases at J, with 14 bases in the middle. The CDR3 loop spans 15 amino acids. Germline CDR1 SEHNR, CDR2 FQNEAQ (reference sequence). The CDR3 DNA reads as TGTGCCAGCAGCGGGGGGCCAGCCGACTCCTACGAGCAGTACTTC. This translates into CASSGGPADSYEQYF.